Following are 17 T cell receptor beta chains from one sample sequenced in a study of monozygotic twins with inflammatory bowel disease (dated by TCRdb to between 2018 and 2021). The library relied on 5' RACE. Sequencing was performed on an Illumina HiSeq 2500. TCRdb reprocessed the reads, and each CDR3 protein sequence is entered once, without DNA. The sample table includes around 100,000 distinct CDR3 sequences. The ten largest account for approximately 2% of the sample. The material sequenced was blood. The source of these receptors is a human donor with ulcerative colitis or Crohn's disease, or a healthy co-twin of an affected twin (not recorded which).

J is TRBJ2-1 and V is TRBV19; checking the TCRdb D call of TRBD1 is not possible without DNA. CDR3 length: 15 residues. Germline V gives CDR1 LNHDA, CDR2 SQIVND (reference sequence). The CDR3 protein is CATQTGGGIYNEQFF.

The genes are TRBV30 and TRBJ2-2; TCRdb selects TRBD2, and the lack of DNA leaves this call unchecked. CDR1 is GTSNPN, CDR2 SVGIG, per germline (reference sequence). The CDR3 length is 14 residues. The CDR3 spells CAWNWRLGARELFF.

This rearrangement joins TRBV12-3 or TRBV12-4 to TRBJ2-1. The CDR3 contains 11 residues. The CDR3 is CASSYQYEQFF.

The J gene is TRBJ2-5, the V gene TRBV12-3 or TRBV12-4; as DNA is missing, the TRBD1 call by TCRdb cannot be tested. The CDR3 has 14 residues. The chain's CDR3 is CASSKQGAGVSQYF.

This chain joins TRBV12-3 or TRBV12-4 and TRBJ2-3; the D call of TRBD2 rests on TCRdb alone, since no DNA is present to check it. CDR3 length equals 14 residues. The CDR3 spells CASSSGLLTDTQYF.

The rearrangement links TRBV5-1 to TRBJ2-3; TCRdb's assignment of TRBD1 cannot be checked, as there is no DNA. The CDR3 contains 16 residues. In germline, CDR1 is SGHRS, CDR2 YFSETQ. CDR3 region: CASSFGTVASTDTQYF.

This sequence joins TRBV6-2 or TRBV6-3 and TRBJ1-1; the D gene TCRdb calls, TRBD1, cannot be checked with no DNA. This CDR3 comprises 15 residues. Germline CDR1 MNHEY, CDR2 SVGEGT. CDR3 region: CASNFPRELRTEAFF.

The chain combines TRBV7-2 with TRBJ1-6; TCRdb indicates TRBD1, and absent DNA this call remains unverified. Looked up from germline, CDR1 is SGHTA and CDR2 is FQGNSA. The CDR3 runs to 17 residues. The CDR3 reads CASSKPAGTGNNSPLHF. The full variable domain, rest sourced from reference TRBV7-2 and TRBJ1-6, is GAGVSQSPSNKVTEKGKDVELRCDPISGHTALYWYRQSLGQGLEFLIYFQGNSAPDKSGLPSDRFSAERTGGSVSTLTIQRTQQEDSAVYLCASSKPAGTGNNSPLHFGNGTRLTVT.

This rearrangement joins TRBV5-1 to TRBJ2-7. CDR1 and CDR2 (germline): SGHRS, YFSETQ. The CDR3 consists of 16 residues. This CDR3 is CASSLATGGTTYEQYF.

This rearrangement joins TRBV6-1 to TRBJ2-7; TCRdb lists TRBD2, though no DNA is available to test this call. Germline V lookup: CDR1 MNHNS, CDR2 SASEGT. This CDR3 region has 14 residues. CDR3: CASRVSGRAGEQYF.

The chain recombines TRBV7-2 with TRBJ2-1; TCRdb picks TRBD1, but there is no DNA to check that call. Germline V gives CDR1 SGHTA, CDR2 FQGNSA. The CDR3 runs 12 residues. CDR3 region: CASSSPPGGQFF.

The chain uses TRBV5-5 and TRBJ2-1; the D call of TRBD1 rests on TCRdb alone, since no DNA is present to check it. CDR1 and CDR2 (germline): SGHKS, YYEKEE (reference sequence). This CDR3 is 14 amino acids long. CDR3 region: CVSSLGTGYNEQFF.

The rearrangement uses TRBV7-3 and TRBJ2-1. Germline V gives CDR1 SGHTA, CDR2 FQGTGA. The length of the CDR3 is 13 residues. This chain's CDR3 is CASSPKIGNEQFF.

The rearrangement joins TRBV6-1 to TRBJ2-1; TCRdb proposes TRBD2, but this gene call is untestable without DNA. CDR3 size: 16 residues. Germline V lookup: CDR1 MNHNS, CDR2 SASEGT. The CDR3 region is CASSPWKAGGDNEQFF.

This chain joins TRBV27 and TRBJ2-4; TCRdb reports TRBD1, a call that lacks DNA to check it against. The germline CDR1 and CDR2 sequences are MNHEY and SMNVEV (reference sequence). This CDR3 is 13 amino acids long. The CDR3 loop is CASVGQPKNIQYF.

The chain recombines TRBV9 with TRBJ1-2; TCRdb selects TRBD1, and the lack of DNA leaves this call unchecked. This CDR3 contains 14 residues. Germline loops: CDR1 SGDLS, CDR2 YYNGEE. This CDR3 reads CASSVVGTNYGYTF.

The chain has TRBV28 and TRBJ2-5; TCRdb's D call of TRBD2 is untestable without DNA. CDR3 length equals 16 residues. CDR1 MDHEN and CDR2 SYDVKM come from the germline V gene. CDR3 region: CASSLSGGYSQETQYF. The full variable domain, with the rest looked up from reference TRBV28 and TRBJ2-5, is DVKVTQSSRYLVKRTGEKVFLECVQDMDHENMFWYRQDPGLGLRLIYFSYDVKMKEKGDIPEGYSVSREKKERFSLILESASTNQTSMYLCASSLSGGYSQETQYFGPGTRLLVL.